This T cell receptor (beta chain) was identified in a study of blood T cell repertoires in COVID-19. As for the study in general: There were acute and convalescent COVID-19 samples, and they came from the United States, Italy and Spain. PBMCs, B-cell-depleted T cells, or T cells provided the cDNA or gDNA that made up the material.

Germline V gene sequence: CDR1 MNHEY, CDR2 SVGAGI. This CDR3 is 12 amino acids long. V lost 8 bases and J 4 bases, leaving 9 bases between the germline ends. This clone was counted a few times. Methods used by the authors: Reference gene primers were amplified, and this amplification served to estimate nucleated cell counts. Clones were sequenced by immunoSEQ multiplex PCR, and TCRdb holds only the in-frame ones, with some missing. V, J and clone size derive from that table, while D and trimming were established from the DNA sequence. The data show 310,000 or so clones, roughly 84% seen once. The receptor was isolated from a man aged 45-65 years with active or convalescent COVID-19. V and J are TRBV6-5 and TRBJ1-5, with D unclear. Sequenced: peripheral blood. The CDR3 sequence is CASARLNQPQHF. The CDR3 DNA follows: TGTGCCAGCGCCAGGCTAAATCAGCCCCAGCATTTT.